The entry that follows covers one T cell receptor beta chain sequence. Its specificity is not known. Sorting of CD4+ naive, central memory, regulatory and stem cell-like memory cells was performed via CD45RO/CCR7/CD25/CD127/CD95/CD27. Trimming pared 4 bases from V and 2 bases from J, leaving 12 bases between. The CDR3 loop spans 14 amino acids. CDR1 SGHDT and CDR2 YYEEEE come from the germline V gene. The sample is drawn from a study of beta chain features in type 1 diabetes. Overall study findings and caveats: Sampled from patients, naive, central memory and Treg TCRB repertoires appeared more similar than those sampled from healthy donors. Sequencing used cDNA, and cells with high TCR expression could therefore be over-represented. In every one of the four CD4+ subsets, TCRB CDR3s were moderately but significantly shorter in Type 1 diabetes patients.

Expressed TCRB transcripts were sequenced because the entire RNA isolate underwent reverse transcription. Only in-frame clones appear in the TCRdb table, and some are missing; sequencing was by immunoSEQ multiplex PCR. The table lists 85,000 to 110,000 clones, over 25% of them singletons. Sample: central memory CD4+ T cells from blood. V usage is TRBV5-6 and J usage is TRBJ1-2, with no clear D. The clonotype was recovered from a woman aged 18 to 35 with type 1 diabetes. The CDR3 loop reads CASSLLTMNYGYTF. As DNA, the CDR3 is TGTGCCAGCAGCCTGCTTACTATGAACTATGGCTACACCTTC.